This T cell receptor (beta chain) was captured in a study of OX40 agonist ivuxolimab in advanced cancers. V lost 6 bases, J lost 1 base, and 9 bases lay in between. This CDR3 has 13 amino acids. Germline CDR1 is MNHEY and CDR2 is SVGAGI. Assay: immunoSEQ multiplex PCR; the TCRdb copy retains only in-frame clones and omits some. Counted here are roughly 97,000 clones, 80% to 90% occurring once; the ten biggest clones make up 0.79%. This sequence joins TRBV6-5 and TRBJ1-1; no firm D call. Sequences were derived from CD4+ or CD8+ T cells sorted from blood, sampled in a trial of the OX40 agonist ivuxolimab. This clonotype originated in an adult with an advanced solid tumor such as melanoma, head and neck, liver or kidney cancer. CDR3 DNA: TGTGCCAGCAGCTTCGATCAGAACACTGAAGCTTTCTTT. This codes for CASSFDQNTEAFF.